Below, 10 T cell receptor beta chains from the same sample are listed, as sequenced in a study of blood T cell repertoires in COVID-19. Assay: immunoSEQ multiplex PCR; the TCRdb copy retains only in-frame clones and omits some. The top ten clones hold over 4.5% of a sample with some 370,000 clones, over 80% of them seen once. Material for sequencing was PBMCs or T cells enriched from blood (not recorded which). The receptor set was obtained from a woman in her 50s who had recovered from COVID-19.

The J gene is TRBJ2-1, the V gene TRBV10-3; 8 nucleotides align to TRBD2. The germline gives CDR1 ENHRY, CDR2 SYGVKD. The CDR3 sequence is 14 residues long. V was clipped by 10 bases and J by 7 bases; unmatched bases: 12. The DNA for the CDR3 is TGTGCCACCGGAGGGAGCGGGAGTAGTAATGAGCAGTTCTTC. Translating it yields CATGGSGSSNEQFF.

CDR3 bases: TGTGCCAGCAGCTCGACGGGACACATTGACGGGGCGCAGTTCTTC. Amino acid sequence: CASSSTGHIDGAQFF. The chain combines TRBV7-2 with TRBJ2-1; possibly TRBD1 for D (6 bases). Trimming cost V 4 bases and J 12 bases, with 22 bases left between them. CDR3 length equals 15 residues. The germline V gene encodes CDR1 SGHTA and CDR2 FQGNSA.

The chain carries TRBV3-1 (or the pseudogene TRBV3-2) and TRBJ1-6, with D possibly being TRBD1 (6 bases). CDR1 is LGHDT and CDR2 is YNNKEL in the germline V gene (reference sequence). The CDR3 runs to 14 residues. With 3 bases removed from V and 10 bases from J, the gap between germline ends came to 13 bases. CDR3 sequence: CASSQLYRDSPLHF. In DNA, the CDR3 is TGTGCCAGCAGCCAGTTATACAGGGACTCACCCCTCCACTTT.

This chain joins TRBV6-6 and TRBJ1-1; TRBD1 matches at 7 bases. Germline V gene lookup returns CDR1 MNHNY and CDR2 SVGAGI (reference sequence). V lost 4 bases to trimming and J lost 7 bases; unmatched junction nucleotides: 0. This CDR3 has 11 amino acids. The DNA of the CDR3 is TGTGCCAGCAGTTGGGACAGTGAAGCTTTCTTT. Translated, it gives CASSWDSEAFF.

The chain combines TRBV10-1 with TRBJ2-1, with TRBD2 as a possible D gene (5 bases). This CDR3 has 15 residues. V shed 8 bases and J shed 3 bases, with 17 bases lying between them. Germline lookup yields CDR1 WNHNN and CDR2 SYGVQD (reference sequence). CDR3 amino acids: CASRGSAVGYNEQFF. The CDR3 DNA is TGCGCCAGCCGCGGGTCGGCGGTAGGCTACAATGAGCAGTTCTTC.

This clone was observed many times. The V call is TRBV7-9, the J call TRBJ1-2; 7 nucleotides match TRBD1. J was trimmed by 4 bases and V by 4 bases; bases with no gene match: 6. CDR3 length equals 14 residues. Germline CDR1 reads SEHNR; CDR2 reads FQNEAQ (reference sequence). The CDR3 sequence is CASSSRGDGYGYTF. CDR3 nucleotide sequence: TGTGCCAGCAGCTCCAGGGGGGACGGCTATGGCTACACCTTC. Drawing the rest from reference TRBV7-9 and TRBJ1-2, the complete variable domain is DTGVSQNPRHKITKRGQNVTFRCDPISEHNRLYWYRQTLGQGPEFLTYFQNEAQLEKSRLLSDRFSAERPKGSFSTLEIQRTEQGDSAMYLCASSSRGDGYGYTFGSGTRLTVV.

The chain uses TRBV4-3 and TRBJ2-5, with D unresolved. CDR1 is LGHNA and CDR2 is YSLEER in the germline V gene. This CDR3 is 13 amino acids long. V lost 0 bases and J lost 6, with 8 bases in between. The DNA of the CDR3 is TGCGCCAGCAGCCAAGACGTTTTAAAGACCCAGTACTTC. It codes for CASSQDVLKTQYF.

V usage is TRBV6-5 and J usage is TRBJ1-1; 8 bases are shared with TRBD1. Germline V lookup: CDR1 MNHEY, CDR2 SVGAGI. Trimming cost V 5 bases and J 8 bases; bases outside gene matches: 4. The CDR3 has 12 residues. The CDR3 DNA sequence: TGTGCCAGCAGTCGCCGGACAGGGGAAGCTTTCTTT. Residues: CASSRRTGEAFF.

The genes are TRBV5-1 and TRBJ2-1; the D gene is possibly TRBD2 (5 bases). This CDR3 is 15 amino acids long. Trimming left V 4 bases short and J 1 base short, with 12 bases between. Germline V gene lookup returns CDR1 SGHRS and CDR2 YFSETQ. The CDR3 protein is CASSEDSSSYNEQFF. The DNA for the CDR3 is TGCGCCAGCAGCGAGGACTCCTCTTCCTACAATGAGCAGTTCTTC.

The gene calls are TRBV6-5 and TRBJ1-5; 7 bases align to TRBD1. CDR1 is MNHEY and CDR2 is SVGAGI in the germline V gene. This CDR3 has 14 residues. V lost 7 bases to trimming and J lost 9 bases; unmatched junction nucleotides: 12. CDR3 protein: CASILQGSTRPQHF. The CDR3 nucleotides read TGTGCCAGCATTTTACAGGGGAGCACACGGCCCCAGCATTTT.